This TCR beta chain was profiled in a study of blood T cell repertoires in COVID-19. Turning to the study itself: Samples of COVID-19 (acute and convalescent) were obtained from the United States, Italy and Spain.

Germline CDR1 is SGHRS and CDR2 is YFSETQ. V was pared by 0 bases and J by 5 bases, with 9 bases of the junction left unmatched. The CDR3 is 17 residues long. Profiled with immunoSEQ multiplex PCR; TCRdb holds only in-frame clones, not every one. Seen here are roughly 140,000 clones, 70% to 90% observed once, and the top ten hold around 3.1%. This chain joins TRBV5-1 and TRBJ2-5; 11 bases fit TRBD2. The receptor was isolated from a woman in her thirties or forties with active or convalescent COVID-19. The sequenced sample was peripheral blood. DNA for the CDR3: TGCGCCAGCAGCTTGGGAGGGCTAGCGGGAGGTGAGGAGACCCAGTACTTC. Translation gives CASSLGGLAGGEETQYF.